The following is a TCR beta chain sequence with its context. A much larger clone differs by one base, so this may be a read error. This sample was taken from a study of kidney transplant recipient with SARS-CoV-2 infection. One entry per CDR3 protein, called by TCRdb with MiXCR from the reads. This sample has approximately 250,000 distinct CDR3 sequences, with 25% to 30% found just once. The sample here was a blood sample, taken at baseline and on day 111 from a kidney transplant recipient. The receptor was isolated from a male patient aged 25 to 39 who had COVID-19 and was a kidney transplant recipient. Some of these T cells may belong to the graft donor.

CDR3 residues: CAISDGRTYNSPHHF. CDR3 coding DNA: TGTGCCATCAGTGATGGTAGAACCTATAATTCACCCCACCACTTT. The chain employs TRBV10-3 and TRBJ1-6; unclear D gene. From germline, CDR1 is ENHRY and CDR2 SYGVKD. The CDR3 loop spans 15 amino acids.